This is a list of T cell receptor beta chains from one sample in a study of blood T cell repertoires in COVID-19. Measured with immunoSEQ multiplex PCR; TCRdb has only the in-frame clones, and not every one. The sample consists of under 200,000 clones, around four fifths of them appearing once. The sequenced sample consisted of peripheral blood. The receptors derive from a man aged 65 to 85 with acute or convalescent COVID-19. CDR3s include the opening cysteine and the closing phenylalanine or tryptophan. The D gene is left open where the match is weak. Some rows mark clone size as missing; the rest say once, few, many or name a class of expanded clone.

j_call d_call v_call clone_size cdr3_nt cdr3_aa
TRBJ2-3 TRBD2 TRBV20-1 . TGCAGTGCTAGTCATGGTCGGGGGGGCCGTTCAGATACGCAGTATTTT CSASHGRGGRSDTQYF
TRBJ2-7 . TRBV7-8 few TGTGCCAGCAGCTTAGACCGACAGGTTGCGGAGCAGTACTTC CASSLDRQVAEQYF
TRBJ1-2 TRBD1 TRBV5-4 once TGTGCCAGCAGCTTGCCGCGGGACAGGCCAGGGGGCTACACCTTC CASSLPRDRPGGYTF
TRBJ1-2 . TRBV3-1/TRBV3-2 . TGTGCCAGCAGCCAAGGGGAGAGGGGCTACACCTTC CASSQGERGYTF
TRBJ1-3 . TRBV9 . TGTGCCAGCAGCGTCGGTTCAGGAAACACCATATATTTT CASSVGSGNTIYF
TRBJ2-5 TRBD1 TRBV5-8 . TGTGCCAGCAGCTTCTCCGGGACAGGGCTAGAGACCCAGTACTTC CASSFSGTGLETQYF
TRBJ1-1 TRBD1 TRBV6-5 few TGTGCCAGCAGCGTCCCAGGGGGAGCAACCCCTGAAGCTTTCTTT CASSVPGGATPEAFF
TRBJ2-7 . TRBV5-5 few TGTGCCAGCAGCTTGGTGGGGAGGTCCCACGAGCAGTACTTC CASSLVGRSHEQYF
TRBJ2-5 TRBD1 TRBV4-1 . TGCGCCAGCAGCCAAATCGACAGGGCAGAGACCCAGTACTTC CASSQIDRAETQYF
TRBJ2-5 TRBD2 TRBV5-6 once TGTGCCAGCAGCTTCGGGACTAGCGGTCAAGAGACCCAGTACTTC CASSFGTSGQETQYF
TRBJ1-2 . TRBV4-2 . TGTGCCAGCAGGGTGGGGGGAGCACTAGACTATGGCTACACCTTC CASRVGGALDYGYTF
TRBJ1-3 TRBD1 TRBV9 . TGTGCCAGCAGCCCACAAGTCGGACAGGCAGGAAACACCATATATTTT CASSPQVGQAGNTIYF
TRBJ1-2 TRBD1 TRBV5-5 . TGTGCCAGCAGCTTTCAGGGGGCCGGCTACACCTTC CASSFQGAGYTF
TRBJ1-2 . TRBV2 . TGTGCCAGCAGTGAAGGGGGAGCCCAATATGGCTACACCTTC CASSEGGAQYGYTF
TRBJ2-3 . TRBV28 . TGTGCCACAGTGGTGGGGGGTTCGAGGACAGATACGCAGTATTTT CATVVGGSRTDTQYF
TRBJ1-2 TRBD1 TRBV12-3/TRBV12-4 . TGTGCCAGCATCCCCGGGACAGGGGATGGCTACACCTTC CASIPGTGDGYTF
TRBJ2-7 TRBD1 TRBV28 . TGTGCCAGCAGTCGATCCGGGACAGGGATCTACGAGCAGTACTTC CASSRSGTGIYEQYF
TRBJ1-6 . TRBV9 . TGTGCCAGCAGCCCAGGTGCAGATAATTCACCCCTCCACTTT CASSPGADNSPLHF
TRBJ2-7 . TRBV5-8 . TGTGCCAGCAGCTTGAGGGGGGGGTCCTCCTACGAGCAGTACTTC CASSLRGGSSYEQYF
TRBJ1-2 TRBD1 TRBV2 . TGTGCCAGCAGTATGCCGGGACAGGGAGGGGGCTATGGCTACACCTTC CASSMPGQGGGYGYTF
TRBJ1-1 . TRBV7-8 . TGTGCCAGCAGCCCCTCTGAGGGGGTATTTCGTGAAGCTTTCTTT CASSPSEGVFREAFF
TRBJ1-4 . TRBV6-1 . TGTGCCAGCAGTGATCCCAGAACAACTAATGAAAAACTGTTTTTT CASSDPRTTNEKLFF
TRBJ1-2 TRBD1 TRBV18 . TGTGCCAGCTCCCTTGACAGGGGAAACGGCTACACCTTC CASSLDRGNGYTF
TRBJ2-1 TRBD2 TRBV18 . TGTGCCAGCTCACCAAGGCGGGGGGGCCAGAATGAGCAGTTCTTC CASSPRRGGQNEQFF
TRBJ2-5 TRBD2 TRBV2 . TGTGCCAGCAGTGTGGGCGGACTAGCGGGAGGAACAGAGACCCAGTACTTC CASSVGGLAGGTETQYF
TRBJ2-5 TRBD1 TRBV28 . TGTGCCAGCAGTTTAGGCAGGGGGTACCAAGAGACCCAGTACTTC CASSLGRGYQETQYF
TRBJ1-6 TRBD1 TRBV28 . TGTGCCAGCAGCGGAACCCAGGGGGCGCGTTCACCCCTCCACTTT CASSGTQGARSPLHF
TRBJ2-3 TRBD2 TRBV7-3 . TGTGCCAGCACAGCGGGGGCAAGCACAGATACGCAGTATTTT CASTAGASTDTQYF
TRBJ1-2 TRBD1 TRBV5-1 . TGCGCCAGCAGCCCACAGGGGGCGCCGAACTATGGCTACACCTTC CASSPQGAPNYGYTF
TRBJ2-5 TRBD1 TRBV5-4 . TGTGCCAGCAGCTCTCCCGGACAGGGTGCGTTAAAGACCCAGTACTTC CASSSPGQGALKTQYF
TRBJ1-5 . TRBV3-1/TRBV3-2 few TGTGCCAGCAGCCAAGATACAAATCAGCCCCAGCATTTT CASSQDTNQPQHF
TRBJ2-5 . TRBV6-5 . TGTGCCAGCACCGGCGGACTACCAAAAGAGACCCAGTACTTC CASTGGLPKETQYF
TRBJ2-2 TRBD2 TRBV28 few TGTGCCAGCAGCCCCAGCGGGAGACACACCGGGGAGCTGTTTTTT CASSPSGRHTGELFF
TRBJ2-3 . TRBV7-7 once TGTGCCAGCAGCCCGTCTTTCCAGGGCACAGATACGCAGTATTTT CASSPSFQGTDTQYF
TRBJ1-5 . TRBV6-5 . TGTGCCAGCAGGCCAGGGAAAGGGGGGGATCAGCCCCAGCATTTT CASRPGKGGDQPQHF
TRBJ2-1 . TRBV5-1 . TGCGCCAGCAGCTTAACTGCGGGGACCTACAATGAGCAGTTCTTC CASSLTAGTYNEQFF
TRBJ2-5 . TRBV2 . TGTGCCAGCATTGGGGACTTACAAGAGACCCAGTACTTC CASIGDLQETQYF
TRBJ2-3 . TRBV19 . TGTGCCAGTAGTGCGGACAGCAGCACAGATACGCAGTATTTT CASSADSSTDTQYF
TRBJ1-1 . TRBV10-3 . TGTGCCATCAGTGAACCCCCGACGGGCACTGAAGCTTTCTTT CAISEPPTGTEAFF
TRBJ2-5 TRBD2 TRBV5-6 . TGTGCCAGCAGCTGGCGACTAGCGGGACCCCAAGAGACCCAGTACTTC CASSWRLAGPQETQYF
TRBJ1-1 . TRBV11-2 once TGTGCCAGCAGCTTAGACGTGGGGGGAACTGAAGCTTTCTTT CASSLDVGGTEAFF
TRBJ1-5 TRBD1 TRBV23-1 . TGCGCCAGCAGTCGCCCGTTCAAAGAGGGACAGATGGGCAATCAGCCCCAGCATTTT CASSRPFKEGQMGNQPQHF
TRBJ2-2 . TRBV7-2 . TGTGCCAGCAGCTTAACCCGTACAAACACCGGGGAGCTGTTTTTT CASSLTRTNTGELFF
TRBJ1-6 . TRBV7-6 . TGTGCCAGCAGCCACGGACAGTCTGGCTATAATTCACCCCTCCACTTT CASSHGQSGYNSPLHF
TRBJ1-2 . TRBV11-2 . TGTGCCAGCAGCCGGGGTGCGGGAATGTCTAACTATGGCTACACCTTC CASSRGAGMSNYGYTF
TRBJ1-1 . TRBV4-1 few TGCGCCAGCAGCCGACAATTCGGCACTGAAGCTTTCTTT CASSRQFGTEAFF